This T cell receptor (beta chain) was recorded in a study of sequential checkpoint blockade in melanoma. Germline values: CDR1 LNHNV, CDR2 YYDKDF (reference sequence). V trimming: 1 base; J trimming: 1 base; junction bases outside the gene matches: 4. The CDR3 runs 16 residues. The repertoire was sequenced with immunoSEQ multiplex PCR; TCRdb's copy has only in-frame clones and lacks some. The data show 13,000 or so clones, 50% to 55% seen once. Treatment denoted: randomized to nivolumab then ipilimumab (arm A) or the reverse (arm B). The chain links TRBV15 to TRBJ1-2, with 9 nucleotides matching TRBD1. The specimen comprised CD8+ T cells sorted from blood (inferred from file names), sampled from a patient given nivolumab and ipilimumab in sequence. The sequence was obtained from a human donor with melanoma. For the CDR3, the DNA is TGTGCCACCAGCAGAGGATGGACAGGGGATAACTATGGCTACACCTTC. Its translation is CATSRGWTGDNYGYTF.